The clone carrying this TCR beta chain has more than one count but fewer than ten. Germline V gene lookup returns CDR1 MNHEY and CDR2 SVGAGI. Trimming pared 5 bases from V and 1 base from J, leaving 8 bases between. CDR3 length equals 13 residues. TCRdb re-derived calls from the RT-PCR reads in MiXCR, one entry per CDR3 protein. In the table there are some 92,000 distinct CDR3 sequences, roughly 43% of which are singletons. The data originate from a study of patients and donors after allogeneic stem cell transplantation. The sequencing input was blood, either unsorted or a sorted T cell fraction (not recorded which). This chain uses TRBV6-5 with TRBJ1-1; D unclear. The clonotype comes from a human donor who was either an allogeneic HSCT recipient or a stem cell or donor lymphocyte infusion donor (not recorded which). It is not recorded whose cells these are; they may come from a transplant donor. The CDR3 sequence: CASSPWRNTEAFF. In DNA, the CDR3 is TGTGCCAGCAGTCCCTGGAGGAACACTGAAGCTTTCTTT.